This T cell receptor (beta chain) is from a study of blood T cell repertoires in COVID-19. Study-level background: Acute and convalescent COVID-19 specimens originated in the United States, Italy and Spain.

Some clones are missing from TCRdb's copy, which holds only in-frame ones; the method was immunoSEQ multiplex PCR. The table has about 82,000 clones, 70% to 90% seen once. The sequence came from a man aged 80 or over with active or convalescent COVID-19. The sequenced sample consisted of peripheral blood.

For the CDR3, the DNA is TGTGCCAGCAGTGAATGGCAGGGGGGACGGACTGAAGCTTTCTTT. As protein: CASSEWQGGRTEAFF. The J gene is TRBJ1-1, the V gene TRBV2; TRBD1 aligns across 7 bases. This CDR3 spans 15 amino acids. The germline CDR1 and CDR2 sequences are SNHLY and FYNNEI. V was pared by 2 bases and J by 5 bases, with 8 bases of the junction left unmatched.